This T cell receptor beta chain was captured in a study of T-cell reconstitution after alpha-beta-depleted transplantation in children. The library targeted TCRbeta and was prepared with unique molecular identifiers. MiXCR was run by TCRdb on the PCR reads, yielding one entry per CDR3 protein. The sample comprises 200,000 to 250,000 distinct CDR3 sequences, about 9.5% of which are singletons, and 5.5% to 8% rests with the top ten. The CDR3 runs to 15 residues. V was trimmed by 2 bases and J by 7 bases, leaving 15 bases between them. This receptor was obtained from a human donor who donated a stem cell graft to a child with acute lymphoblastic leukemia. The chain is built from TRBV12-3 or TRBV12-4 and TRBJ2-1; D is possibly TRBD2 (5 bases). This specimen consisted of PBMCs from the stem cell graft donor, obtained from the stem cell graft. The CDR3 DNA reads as TGTGCCAGCAGTTTACCTGGAGGAGGTTGGAATGAGCAGTTCTTC. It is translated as CASSLPGGGWNEQFF.